The clone carrying this T cell receptor beta chain was observed at least ten times. The antigen is undetermined. Moderate-to-severe activity, CAS ≥3, NOSPECS ≥4 and duration under 3 months were recorded for donors with ophthalmopathy. Serum thyroxine and TRAb, along with clinical symptoms, thyroid ultrasound and orbital computed tomography, were what diagnosis relied on. The sample belongs to a study of Graves' ophthalmopathy and Graves' hyperthyroidism. The germline V gene encodes CDR1 MNHNS and CDR2 SASEGT. Trimming removed 8 bases at V and 4 bases at J, with 15 bases between. The CDR3 runs to 14 residues. Using RNA transcripts, the TCR beta CDR3 regions were amplified. An opening RT-PCR round employed HTBI primers and preceded a second-round multiplex PCR. MiXCR, applied by TCRdb to the multiplex PCR reads, yields one record per CDR3 protein. The data contain approximately 460,000 distinct CDR3 sequences, around 14% of them singletons.

Study-level results: Researchers report that a 13-signature model separated ophthalmopathy from stable hyperthyroidism, posting around 86% sensitivity and about 80% specificity. Among thyroid clonotypes expanded above 0.001 frequency, most also appeared in blood.

The chain joins TRBV6-1 to TRBJ1-5; D ambiguous. The sample consisted of blood. The origin of this receptor is a woman aged 25 to 45 with Graves' ophthalmopathy. CDR3 sequence (DNA): TGTGCCAGCGCCCCGGGAGCTGGAAATCAGCCCCAGCATTTT. It translates to CASAPGAGNQPQHF.